Presented here are 10 T cell receptor beta chains from one specimen sequenced in a study of metastatic and nonmetastatic thyroid tumors (dated by TCRdb to 2018 to 2020). Library prep was done by PCR. TCRdb names Illumina HiSeq 4000 as the instrument used. Using fastp trimming at Q25 and MiXCR clonotype assembly, TCRdb reanalyzed the public sequencing data and kept in-frame beta chains. The sample table contains under 20,000 clones; only one count was recorded for 16% of them. Less than 20% of the sample comes from the top ten. No treatment had been received by any patient before thyroid surgery. The sample taken for sequencing was blood. Receptors were obtained from a male donor with papillary thyroid cancer or a benign thyroid nodule (not recorded which). Some clones in this sample may be carry-over from other donors' samples.

This chain links TRBV24-1 with TRBJ2-3, with D maybe TRBD2 (5 bases). This CDR3 region has 13 residues. Germline-derived CDR1 and CDR2 are KGHDR and SFDVKD. Trimming removed 9 bases from V and 3 bases from J, with 12 bases in between. CDR3 DNA: TGTGCCACCGGGGAGTTTGGTACAGATACGCAGTATTTT. Protein: CATGEFGTDTQYF.

In the case of this clone: This may arise from a read error, as a much more abundant clone is one base away. The chain links TRBV7-6 to TRBJ1-4; maybe TRBD1 (5 bases). The CDR3 is made up of 13 amino acids. The germline V gene encodes CDR1 SGHVS and CDR2 FNYEAQ. CDR3 protein: CAGSLGGNEKLFF. The CDR3, as DNA: TGTGCCGGCAGCCTTGGGGGTAATGAAAAACTGTTTTTT.

This clone showed up many times. The CDR3 is CAINDGSNEKLFF. In nucleotides, the CDR3 is TGTGCCATCAACGACGGTAGTAATGAAAAACTGTTTTTT. The V and J genes are TRBV10-3 and TRBJ1-4, with D uncertain. V was pared by 7 bases and J by 4 bases, with 10 bases between. Germline assignment: CDR1 ENHRY and CDR2 SYGVKD. The CDR3 covers 13 residues.

This clone was observed at least ten times. The chain uses TRBV7-9 and TRBJ2-7; no firm D call. The V gene's germline CDR1 is SEHNR and CDR2 FQNEAQ (reference sequence). The CDR3 is made up of 14 amino acids. V lost 4 bases to trimming and J lost 3 bases, with 13 bases between them. CDR3 coding DNA: TGTGCCAGCAGCTCTGACTCACATCGCTACGAGCAGTACTTC. This sequence encodes CASSSDSHRYEQYF.

The chain combines TRBV7-2 with TRBJ1-2; 10 bases match TRBD1. The trim removed 1 base at V and 5 bases at J, leaving 4 bases unmatched. Per germline, CDR1 SGHTA and CDR2 FQGNSA. CDR3 length: 15 amino acids. The CDR3 loop reads CASSLGRTGGYGYTF. In DNA form, the CDR3 reads TGTGCCAGCAGCTTAGGCAGGACAGGGGGTTATGGCTACACCTTC.

CDR3 nucleotides: TGCAGTGCCGACCGAGGGGACAGGACGCTTGGGGAGCAGTACTTC. It translates to CSADRGDRTLGEQYF. The genes are TRBV20-1 and TRBJ2-7; the match to TRBD1 covers 8 bases. The germline V gene has CDR1 DFQATT and CDR2 SNEGSKA (reference sequence). The CDR3 is 15 amino acids. After removal of 6 bases from V and 7 bases from J, the junction contained 17 bases not matched to a gene.

This clone was counted ten times or more. The chain uses TRBV10-1 and TRBJ2-1; TRBD1 agrees at 9 bases. This CDR3 has 14 amino acids. Trimming at V came to 4 bases and at J to 4 bases, leaving 2 bases not matched to a gene. Germline V CDR1 and CDR2: WNHNN, SYGVQD (reference sequence). The DNA of the CDR3 is TGCGCCAGCAGTGCGGACAGGGGTTACAATGAGCAGTTCTTC. This gives the protein CASSADRGYNEQFF.

This clone was seen only a few times. At one end the junction does not follow the germline gene, possibly because of a read error. The V gene is TRBV27, the J gene TRBJ2-1, with TRBD2 matching over 8 bases. This CDR3 spans 17 amino acids. Looked up from germline, CDR1 is MNHEY and CDR2 is SMNVEV (reference sequence). This chain's CDR3 is CARSPGPGLGWINEQFF. The CDR3, as DNA: TGTGCCCGCAGTCCCGGACCGGGACTAGGGTGGATCAATGAGCAGTTCTTC.

By frequency in the sample, this clone is medium-sized. V and J are TRBV4-2 and TRBJ2-1, with 8 bases that match TRBD2. The junction had 8 bases not matched to a gene; V was cut back by 7 bases and J by 9 bases. CDR3 length equals 13 residues. Germline-derived CDR1 and CDR2 are LGHNA and YNFKEQ. In DNA, the CDR3 is TGTGCCAGCACCCCACCGGGAGGGTTTGAGCAGTTCTTC. This sequence encodes CASTPPGGFEQFF.

By frequency in the sample, this clone is medium-sized. The chain employs TRBV11-3 and TRBJ2-3, with 7 bases aligning to TRBD2. Per the germline V gene, CDR1 is SGHNT and CDR2 is YENEEA. The CDR3 is 16 residues long. After removal of 1 base from V and 2 bases from J, the junction contained 6 bases not matched to a gene. This CDR3 is CASSLVSGSATDTQYF. In DNA form, the CDR3 reads TGTGCCAGCAGCTTAGTTAGCGGGTCTGCCACAGATACGCAGTATTTT.